One sample yielded the 17 T cell receptor beta chains listed below, sequenced in a study of tumor T cells in aggressive B-cell lymphoma. Libraries were prepared by immunoSEQ multiplex PCR; TCRdb keeps only in-frame clonotypes and omits some of them. Of thousands of clones in the sample, 82% are singletons; the top ten hold 2.5% to 3%. Sequencing used tumor tissue. All receptors derive from an adult with diffuse large B cell lymphoma.

This CDR3 reads CASSPPLGANEKLFF. The CDR3, as DNA: TGTGCCAGCAGTCCCCCGCTAGGGGCGAATGAAAAACTGTTTTTT. The chain has TRBV2 and TRBJ1-4; tentatively, D is TRBD1 (5 bases). Germline-derived CDR1 and CDR2 are SNHLY and FYNNEI. The ends were cut back, 5 bases at V and 5 bases at J, with 15 bases in the middle. This CDR3 spans 15 amino acids.

The rearrangement joins TRBV11-3 to TRBJ1-4, with 9 positions matching TRBD1. Germline loops: CDR1 SGHNT, CDR2 YENEEA. J gave up 4 bases and V 8 bases, and 11 bases lay outside the gene matches. The CDR3 spans 16 residues. CDR3 residues: CASGGDRVRGNEKLFF. CDR3 nucleotide sequence: TGTGCCAGCGGGGGGGACAGGGTGCGCGGTAATGAAAAACTGTTTTTT. Looking up the rest from reference TRBV11-3 and TRBJ1-4 gives the full variable domain: EAGVVQSPRYKIIEKKQPVAFWCNPISGHNTLYWYLQNLGQGPELLIRYENEEAVDDSQLPKDRFSAERLKGVDSTLKIQPAELGDSAVYLCASGGDRVRGNEKLFFGSGTQLSVL.

The rearrangement joins TRBV25-1 to TRBJ2-5, with 7 bases fitting TRBD1. Unmatched junction bases numbered 9, after V lost 6 bases and J lost 5 bases. The CDR3 is 14 amino acids. Germline values: CDR1 MGHDK, CDR2 SYGVNS. The CDR3 nucleotides are TGTGCCAGCAGGGGACAGAGGGGGATGGAGACCCAGTACTTC. Protein sequence: CASRGQRGMETQYF.

The V gene is TRBV9, the J gene TRBJ1-2; TRBD1 is a possible D gene (5 bases). Trimming removed 3 bases from V and 4 bases from J, with 25 bases in between. The germline gives CDR1 SGDLS, CDR2 YYNGEE. This CDR3 has 18 amino acids. CDR3 region: CASSGMGGAMSLFYGYTF. The CDR3 DNA reads TGTGCCAGCAGCGGAATGGGAGGGGCAATGTCCCTTTTCTATGGCTACACCTTC.

This chain uses TRBV9 with TRBJ1-5; D might be TRBD1 (5 bases). Germline loops: CDR1 SGDLS, CDR2 YYNGEE. CDR3 size: 15 residues. Trimming left V 0 bases short and J 3 bases short, with 10 bases between. The CDR3: CASSVEGIPNQPQHF. As DNA, the CDR3 is TGTGCCAGCAGCGTAGAGGGGATCCCCAATCAGCCCCAGCATTTT.

The V gene is TRBV27, the J gene TRBJ2-7; D perhaps matches TRBD1 (5 bases). Germline V gene lookup returns CDR1 MNHEY and CDR2 SMNVEV (reference sequence). CDR3 length equals 14 residues. V was cut by 2 bases and J by 4 bases, with 12 bases left in between. The CDR3 loop is CASSLNAGMYEQYF. In DNA form, the CDR3 reads TGTGCCAGCAGTTTAAACGCAGGGATGTACGAGCAGTACTTC.

The chain carries TRBV30 and TRBJ2-7; D is possibly TRBD2 (5 bases). CDR1 and CDR2 (germline): GTSNPN, SVGIG (reference sequence). V was trimmed by 3 bases and J by 2 bases, leaving 8 bases between them. This CDR3 region has 12 residues. CDR3 bases: TGTGCCTGGAGCCTCGGGACCTACGAGCAGTACTTC. Encoded protein: CAWSLGTYEQYF. Using reference TRBV30 and TRBJ2-7 for the parts outside the CDR3, the full variable domain is SQTIHQWPATLVQPVGSPLSLECTVEGTSNPNLYWYRQAAGRGLQLLFYSVGIGQISSEVPQNLSASRPQDRQFILSSKKLLLSDSGFYLCAWSLGTYEQYFGPGTRLTVT.

V is TRBV6-1 and J is TRBJ2-7; 9 bases fit TRBD1. The CDR3 length is 13 residues. V lost 6 bases, J lost 3 bases, and 3 bases stayed unmatched. CDR1 and CDR2 from the germline V gene are MNHNS and SASEGT. CDR3 bases: TGTGCCAGCAGGGGACAGGGTTTCTACGAGCAGTACTTC. Encoded protein: CASRGQGFYEQYF.

The rearrangement links TRBV2 to TRBJ2-2; D perhaps matches TRBD1 (6 bases). V was trimmed by 0 bases and J by 6 bases, leaving 23 bases between them. Germline V gene sequence: CDR1 SNHLY, CDR2 FYNNEI. This CDR3 has 19 residues. CDR3 sequence reads: CASSEAGVGRTAPPGELFF. The CDR3 DNA follows: TGTGCCAGCAGTGAAGCGGGGGTGGGGCGGACAGCTCCCCCCGGGGAGCTGTTTTTT.

The chain links TRBV5-4 to TRBJ2-7, with D possibly matching TRBD2 (5 bases). The CDR3 consists of 14 residues. Deletions cut 5 bases from V and 2 bases from J, with 14 bases between. Germline V gene data show CDR1 as SGHNT and CDR2 as YYREEE (reference sequence). The CDR3 bases are TGTGCCAGCAGGGGTGGAGGAGGTACCTACGAGCAGTACTTC. The encoded protein is CASRGGGGTYEQYF.

This clone came up once. The rearrangement links TRBV27 to TRBJ2-1; TRBD2 aligns across 7 bases. Germline V gives CDR1 MNHEY, CDR2 SMNVEV (reference sequence). The CDR3 contains 13 residues. V gave up 6 bases and J gave up 11 bases; unmatched junction bases: 10. CDR3 in amino acids: CASRWGGDPQQFF. CDR3 DNA: TGTGCCAGCAGGTGGGGGGGAGACCCCCAGCAGTTCTTC.

The rearrangement uses TRBV7-8 and TRBJ2-5; 7 positions agree with TRBD2. The V gene's germline CDR1 is SGHVS and CDR2 FQNEAQ. CDR3 length: 15 residues. The J segment lost 3 bases and the V segment lost 5 bases, leaving 9 bases of the junction unmatched. The chain's CDR3 is CASSPLGLAEETQYF. The CDR3 bases are TGTGCCAGCAGCCCCCTTGGGCTAGCGGAAGAGACCCAGTACTTC.

On this clone: This specimen includes other DNA sequences encoding the same CDR3. The chain employs TRBV6-4 and TRBJ2-3; a weak D match, TRBD1 (5 bases). Germline CDR1 is MRHNA and CDR2 is SNTAGT. This CDR3 region has 16 residues. V was pared by 10 bases and J by 2 bases, with 22 bases between. The CDR3 region has the DNA TGTGCCAACGGCTTAGGGGCCTCTGTTCTCACAGATACGCAGTATTTT. It yields the protein CANGLGASVLTDTQYF.

The rearrangement uses TRBV30 and TRBJ2-5; a possible D gene is TRBD1 (5 bases). The CDR3 is made up of 10 amino acids. The V and J ends lost 1 base and 12 bases respectively, with 9 bases between them. Germline V gives CDR1 GTSNPN, CDR2 SVGIG (reference sequence). The CDR3 DNA reads as TGTGCCTGGAGTGAAGGGGCGAAGTACTTC. It specifies CAWSEGAKYF.

V and J are TRBV7-9 and TRBJ2-2; 10 nucleotides line up with TRBD2. V dropped 8 bases and J dropped 1; count of bases not matched to a gene: 4. In germline, CDR1 is SEHNR, CDR2 FQNEAQ (reference sequence). The CDR3 consists of 15 residues. CDR3 nucleotides: TGTGCCAGCCCCGGGACTAGCGAGAACACCGGGGAGCTGTTTTTT. Its translation: CASPGTSENTGELFF.

The V gene is TRBV9, the J gene TRBJ2-6; 7 bases align to TRBD1. The junction had 6 bases not matched to a gene; V was cut back by 3 bases and J by 0 bases. CDR1 and CDR2 from the germline V gene are SGDLS and YYNGEE. The CDR3 runs 17 residues. DNA of the CDR3: TGTGCCAGCAGCGCCGGACAGGTTAACTCTGGGGCCAACGTCCTGACTTTC. The encoded protein is CASSAGQVNSGANVLTF.

V and J are TRBV9 and TRBJ2-1; D remains ambiguous. The V end was cut by 0 bases, the J end by 10 bases, with 8 bases between. Germline V lookup: CDR1 SGDLS, CDR2 YYNGEE. The CDR3 loop spans 12 amino acids. CDR3 sequence: CASSVGAAEQFF. CDR3 bases: TGTGCCAGCAGCGTAGGAGCCGCCGAGCAGTTCTTC. Full variable domain (outside the CDR3, taken from reference TRBV9 and TRBJ2-1): DSGVTQTPKHLITATGQRVTLRCSPRSGDLSVYWYQQSLDQGLQFLIQYYNGEERAKGNILERFSAQQFPDLHSELNLSSLELGDSALYFCASSVGAAEQFFGPGTRLTVL.